This TCR beta chain originates from a study of human T cells and chemical hapten exposure (dated by TCRdb to 2020 to 2022). For the study in its entirety: For sensitization, 2% DPC in acetone was applied to a 2 cm by 2 cm area of upper inner arm skin. Blood for TCR sequencing was provided by twenty-nine alopecia patients at one to four time points (pre-sensitization, 2, 6 and 24 weeks). The libraries were sequenced as a pool, and the TCR yield per sample differed mostly because of small variations in library volumes within the pool. Blood was sampled from patients pre-sensitization (week 0) and at 2, 6 and about 24 weeks after DPC sensitization. Patch testing on the upper back used Finn chambers containing 0.01% DPC, with scoring done after 6 days according to International Contact Dermatitis Research Group standards. This study followed changes in the peripheral blood TCR repertoire in vivo during primary and secondary sensitization of alopecia patients to the hapten diphenylcyclopropenone (DPC). Most of the patients in the cohort were female, and the cohort covered alopecia areata with under or over 50% scalp involvement, alopecia totalis and alopecia universalis. Patients additionally received weekly therapeutic DPC doses to the scalp throughout the roughly 24-week study period.

Results and caveats for the whole study, not just this receptor: DPC sensitization did not change how many TCRs were above 1 in 1000 frequency, and no evidence was found of alterations in global repertoire structure. Significantly more large CDR3 similarity clusters were formed by expanded TCRs than by pre-sensitization or healthy control sets, consistent with antigen-driven responses. A positive correlation was found between the number of PT1 expanded TCRs and patch test score, with significance reached at thresholds 8, 16 and 32 but not 4. All patients had alopecia, a presumed autoimmune disease, so their immune response might differ from that of healthy individuals. Repeated subsampling changed both the strength of the expansion versus patch-test correlation and the threshold at which that correlation became significant.

This clonotype was seen repeatedly, ten times or more. The antigen it binds to is not known. Base quality data are lacking; no much larger clone is found one base away. This specimen's time point label, per the study, means: patch test 3, about 24 weeks after DPC sensitization. The sample's treatment or condition label, in plain terms: therapeutic diphenylcyclopropenone sensitization with weekly scalp DPC. At each patch-test visit, blood was drawn before the patch test was applied. To be eligible, patients had to be aged 18 to 70, diagnosed with alopecia and judged suitable for DPC therapy, while pregnant patients were excluded. Total RNA was extracted from unfractionated whole blood collected in Tempus Blood RNA tubes. The CDR3, cysteine through phenylalanine, is 15 amino acids long. Only the CDR3 portion is preserved as DNA: 45 bases, with reading frame beginning at the first base. A distance of 11 bases separates the germline ends of V and J, which lose 2 bases and 1 base respectively.

The library was prepared using RACE. TCRdb shows the sequencer as NextSeq 500. During library preparation, unique molecular identifiers were attached to individual cDNA molecules so that TCRs could be counted in a quantitative, reproducible way. Both TCR alpha and TCR beta chains were sequenced from each blood RNA sample. The original methods were these. A median of about 100,000 TCRs per sample was observed, with a range of about 20,000 to 750,000. The Decombinator software suite was used to annotate the V, J and CDR3 of the TCR reads. For PS versus PT1 abundance plots, all samples were subsampled to the same number of TCRs (28,000). TCRs were defined as expanded if absent before sensitization and observed at least eight times at the 2-week time point. TCRdb redid the processing of the public reads, applying fastp at Q25 and MiXCR, and retained in-frame beta chains. Each record represents a unique CDR3 protein, reported with the most common genes and DNA among its rows. The V and J calls reflect TCRdb's pipeline rather than the authors' work. The sample table holds 27,000 or so distinct CDR3 sequences, of which nearly 6% were seen once. The top ten constitute 4.5% to 6.5% of the sample.

The chain joins TRBV12-3 or TRBV12-4 to TRBJ1-1; TRBD1 is a possible D gene, resting on 5 matching bases. The TCR sequence derives from a man aged 30-40 years with alopecia areata. Some clones in this sample may be carry-over from other donors' samples. This specimen was whole blood, taken in connection with sensitization to the hapten diphenylcyclopropenone (DPC). The CDR3 amino acid sequence is: CASSLRGFGNTEAFF. The sequence in DNA is TGTGCCAGCAGTTTACGGGGGTTTGGGAACACTGAAGCTTTCTTT.